This T cell receptor beta chain was identified during a study of shared clonotypes between healthy human individuals. Authors' analysis steps: For the immunoSEQ data, sequences were junction-only without quality scores, so filtering differed. TCRdb's copy holds only in-frame clones and misses some; the assay was immunoSEQ multiplex PCR. Clone size and V and J calls were adopted from that table, with D and trimming inferred from the DNA. The sample shows about a million clones, more than 65% of them seen only once. This TCR was recovered from a man between 18 and 29 years old in good health. Sequenced material: memory CD4+ T cells sorted from blood. Subset: CD45RA-negative fraction.

CDR3 amino acids: CASSSTSGVSSYEQYF. For the CDR3, the DNA is TGCGCCAGCAGCTCGACTTCAGGAGTTAGCTCCTACGAGCAGTACTTC. The V gene is TRBV5-1, the J gene TRBJ2-7; D gene ambiguous. V was clipped by 3 bases and J by 0 bases, with 16 bases between them. The CDR3 is 16 residues long. Germline V lookup: CDR1 SGHRS, CDR2 YFSETQ.